Following are 8 T cell receptor beta chains from one sample sequenced in a study of blood T cell repertoires in COVID-19. Sequenced by immunoSEQ multiplex PCR; TCRdb stores in-frame clones only, minus some. The sample lists over 300,000 clones, around 90% occurring once. Sequencing input: peripheral blood. The receptors here all came from a man aged 18 to 29 with active or convalescent COVID-19.

The rearrangement joins TRBV18 to TRBJ1-2; D is ambiguous. V was cut by 3 bases and J by 2 bases, with 7 bases left in between. The CDR3 runs 13 residues. Germline values: CDR1 KGHSH, CDR2 LQKENI. DNA of the CDR3: TGTGCCAGCTCACCCGGGGAAAACTATGGCTACACCTTC. The encoded protein is CASSPGENYGYTF.

The chain employs TRBV11-1 and TRBJ1-1; no firm D call. CDR3 size: 15 residues. Germline V gene lookup returns CDR1 SGHAT and CDR2 FQDESV (reference sequence). The V end lost 5 bases, the J end lost 1 base, and 14 bases lay between the germline ends. The CDR3 here is CASSGRWAGNTEAFF. In DNA, the CDR3 is TGTGCCAGCAGCGGAAGGTGGGCAGGGAACACTGAAGCTTTCTTT.

This clone occurred a few times. This rearrangement joins TRBV5-4 to TRBJ2-7, with D perhaps matching TRBD1 (5 bases). This CDR3 spans 13 amino acids. The germline gives CDR1 SGHNT, CDR2 YYREEE (reference sequence). Trimming took off 0 bases at V and 7 bases at J, with 11 bases between the two ends. CDR3 protein: CASSLAQGEEQYF. CDR3 coding DNA: TGTGCCAGCAGCTTGGCGCAGGGTGAGGAGCAGTACTTC.

V usage is TRBV19 and J usage is TRBJ1-1; 9 bases fit TRBD1. V shed 5 bases and J 1 base; nucleotides not matched to a gene: 5. The CDR3 consists of 15 residues. The germline gives CDR1 LNHDA, CDR2 SQIVND (reference sequence). This chain's CDR3 is CASSAVDRGNTEAFF. In nucleotides, the CDR3 is TGTGCCAGTAGTGCGGTGGACAGGGGGAACACTGAAGCTTTCTTT. Together with reference TRBV19 and TRBJ1-1, the CDR3 gives the full variable domain: DGGITQSPKYLFRKEGQNVTLSCEQNLNHDAMYWYRQDPGQGLRLIYYSQIVNDFQKGDIAEGYSVSREKKESFPLTVTSAQKNPTAFYLCASSAVDRGNTEAFFGQGTRLTVV.

A word on this clone: Other DNA sequences from this sample encode an identical CDR3 as well. The chain couples TRBV28 to TRBJ1-2; 7 nucleotides agree with TRBD1. V lost 6 bases and J lost 4; bases outside the gene matches: 2. Germline assignment: CDR1 MDHEN and CDR2 SYDVKM. The CDR3 has 12 amino acids. CDR3 residues: CASSRQGYGYTF. In DNA, the CDR3 is TGTGCCAGCAGCCGACAGGGCTATGGCTACACCTTC.

The chain combines TRBV4-3 with TRBJ2-7; 7 bases map to TRBD2. The CDR3 length is 14 residues. V gave up 0 bases and J gave up 4 bases; unmatched junction bases: 3. The germline V gene encodes CDR1 LGHNA and CDR2 YSLEER. Here the CDR3 reads CASSQEAGRYEQYF. In DNA form, the CDR3 reads TGCGCCAGCAGCCAAGAAGCGGGGCGATACGAGCAGTACTTC.

The chain carries TRBV10-3 and TRBJ2-7, with a weak D call TRBD2 (7 bases). The ends were cut back, 10 bases at V and 2 bases at J, with 18 bases in the middle. This CDR3 spans 14 amino acids. Germline V gene data show CDR1 as ENHRY and CDR2 as SYGVKD. DNA of the CDR3: TGTGCCACCGGAACCGCGGGGGCCCCCTACGAGCAGTACTTC. It yields the protein CATGTAGAPYEQYF.

The chain has TRBV7-9 and TRBJ2-7; 10 nucleotides agree with TRBD1. Trimming removed 6 bases from V and 0 bases from J; junction bases left unmatched: 11. CDR3 length: 17 amino acids. Germline loops: CDR1 SEHNR, CDR2 FQNEAQ (reference sequence). CDR3: CASSSKIGTGASYEQYF. The CDR3 DNA reads TGTGCCAGCAGTTCAAAGATCGGGACAGGGGCCTCCTACGAGCAGTACTTC. Full variable domain (rest looked up from reference TRBV7-9 and TRBJ2-7): DTGVSQNPRHKITKRGQNVTFRCDPISEHNRLYWYRQTLGQGPEFLTYFQNEAQLEKSRLLSDRFSAERPKGSFSTLEIQRTEQGDSAMYLCASSSKIGTGASYEQYFGPGTRLTVT.